This entry concerns a single T cell receptor beta chain. No cognate antigen has been identified for it. No base-level quality is on record; no much larger clone is a single base apart. The source of the sample is a study of cytomegalovirus exposure and HLA in healthy donors (dated by TCRdb to 2016 to 2017). About the full investigation: According to an earlier analysis of several hundred of the donors, some 170 million T cells yielded over 90 million unique TCR beta sequences and less than 300 Gb of sequence data. An early release covering some 640 HLA-typed donors comprised about 320 gigabases of sequencing data and around 80 million unique TCR sequences. Among the roughly 400 genotyped donors, around 81% belonged to the genetic ancestry cluster associated with self-reported Caucasian donors. The study aimed to test whether signatures of past pathogen exposure could be identified by cataloging public T cell receptors. Using immunosequencing, the study profiled T cell repertoires from 550 to 750 subjects and related those repertoires to cytomegalovirus serostatus. A separate validation cohort of over 95 different subjects was used in addition to the 666-subject first cohort. The study combined high-throughput TCR immunosequencing, statistical association of individual TCRs with disease status, and machine learning to predict cytomegalovirus infection status. To study patterns of TCR occurrence, a later analysis re-analyzed previously published TCR beta repertoires from several hundred donors and added high-resolution HLA genotyping. Rather than using new phenotypic data, the later analysis identified candidate immune exposures from TCR beta sequences and from how often those sequences occurred across donors. In an earlier analysis of roughly 580 of the donors, high-throughput TCR beta sequencing was used to judge whether each TCR beta V gene segment behaved as functional or pseudogenic. Alongside the repertoire data, information on donor age, sex, ethnicity and CMV serostatus was compiled. A later genetic analysis used genome-wide SNP genotypes for 398 of the 666 donors, treating that subset as a discovery cohort. Every discovery cohort repertoire had been produced on one sequencing platform. Class I and class II HLA loci were covered by the typing at four-digit resolution. Typing coverage differed by locus: A, B, C, DRB1 and DQB1 were typed in about 629-640 donors, DQA1 in 500 to 550, DPA1 in some 610, and DPB1 in just under 490. About five DR-DQ haplotypes were treated as single units for association and clustering because of strong linkage in the cohort. Across 300 to 500 genotyped donors of the cohort, an average of approximately 240,000 unique TCR beta nucleotide sequences per donor were sequenced, and roughly 17% of those sequences were non-productive. The research as a whole found: Because HLA typing was missing for some donors at each locus, association tests included only the typed subset. Presence/absence analyses assumed roughly uniform sequencing depth across donors, an assumption that may not hold. According to the authors, the approach could potentially be generalized to other disease states and immunological phenotypes. In a later analysis, the rate of TCR association differed among HLA loci, with DRB1 alleles having the most associated TCRs and HLA-C alleles having the fewest. For the cohort, immune exposure information was limited to CMV serostatus. Broadly in line with IMGT annotations, most TCR beta V segments showed up in productive rearrangements about 87% or about 30% of the time in an earlier analysis of roughly 590 of the donors. Several of the top co-occurrence clusters appeared to be linked to parvovirus B19, influenza, CMV and Epstein-Barr virus, according to a later analysis. In the study, around 150 TCR beta chains were listed as associated with cytomegalovirus. A cluster of highly shared sequence variants was judged likely to represent a technical artifact of the sequencing pipeline. A further reported finding was that TCR beta sequences accurately predicted the HLA-A and HLA-B alleles for most subjects in the first cohort. Only TCR beta chains were sequenced in this cohort, and the absence of alpha or paired-chain data limited detectable features. The 87-base-pair reads could not distinguish some IMGT-functional V segments, including TRBV6-2 and TRBV6-3, so those segments were excluded. About 17 rarely observed V segments, including chromosome 9 orphons, were excluded from the earlier analysis of 550 to 700 of the donors because counts were too low. In a later analysis, HLA-associated TCR beta chains were found to be more clonally expanded and to have lower generation probabilities than equally common non-associated chains. Most TCR sequences were observed very rarely across donors, whereas some public TCRs were present in many individuals. Linkage disequilibrium might explain the correlated functional status among segregating V segments, but an unknown experimental factor could not be excluded. In a later analysis, most CMV-associated TCR beta chains were found to appear HLA-restricted, with HLA associations seemingly driven largely by CMV exposure. A few of the identified cytomegalovirus-associated TCR beta chains were confirmed in vitro to be specific for cytomegalovirus antigens. Compared with the approximately 600-donor mean, donors in an Asian-associated ancestry cluster had fewer N-insertions in productive TCRs, according to a later genetic analysis. In a later analysis, some 18,000 TCR beta sequences were associated with specific HLA alleles at a false discovery rate of 0.05. The classifier was reported to diagnose cytomegalovirus status with high specificity and sensitivity in both the original and validation cohorts. Strong co-occurrence of HLA alleles, especially DR and DQ, made assigning TCR associations to individual alleles difficult. An association between a missense DCLRE1C variant and V-gene and J-gene trimming of TCR beta chains was found in a later genetic analysis and replicated in an independent cohort.

At the junction V is shortened by 3 bases and J by 8 bases, with 17 bases in between. The CDR3 holds 14 amino acids from the cysteine to the phenylalanine. Solely the CDR3 DNA is kept, with 42 bases framed from the first base. The germline V gene (reference sequence) gives CDR1 as SGHNT and CDR2 as YYREEE. The receptor library was made with the immunoSEQ multiplex PCR assay. A mixture of 60 forward primers for TCR Vbeta segments and 13 reverse primers for TCR Jbeta segments was used in the multiplex PCR. A multiplex PCR assay on genomic DNA amplified the CDR3 region of rearranged TCR beta genes. The Illumina HiSeq System was used to sequence the amplified TCR beta libraries as 87-base-pair reads. Per the original workflow: Across the 700 or so repertoires, a later analysis counted 80 million or so unique TCR beta chains, around 11 million of which were shared by at least two donors. To remove PCR and sequencing errors, raw reads were error-corrected and collapsed into unique sequences using a nearest-neighbor algorithm that merged closely related sequences. Alignment of CDR3 sequences to IMGT reference sequences was used to assign V, D and J gene segments. For a sequence to be retained, a match of at least six nucleotides was required to both a V gene segment and a J gene segment. Rearrangements were called productive when the CDR3 lacked stop codons and stayed in frame with V and J; all others were non-productive. CDR3 was defined by IMGT convention, running from the second conserved V-encoded cysteine to the conserved J-encoded phenylalanine. The earlier analysis of about 570 of the donors excluded any sequence lacking an unambiguous match to a single V gene segment. In an earlier analysis of approximately 550 of the donors, V segments were called functional above 56.7% productive rearrangements and were called segregating when the between-donor standard deviation exceeded 5%. A statistical classification framework was built to diagnose cytomegalovirus status from the catalog of TCR beta chain sequences. V and J gene assignment, in a later analysis, came from comparing TCR nucleotide sequences with IMGT/GENE-DB human TR gene sequences. In a later analysis, CDR3 sequences and most-parsimonious VDJ recombination scenarios were assigned using the TCRdist pipeline. A later analysis defined each TCR beta chain by its CDR3 amino acid sequence plus V-gene family, and excluded reads lacking a unique V-gene family. A later analysis removed 500 to 650 highly shared, low-generation-probability nucleotide sequences to deal with suspected cross-contamination and a sequencing artifact. A later analysis calculated a clonal expansion index for each public chain from normalized within-repertoire ranks of inferred template counts. A later analysis computed generation probabilities with a VDJ recombination model fitted to out-of-frame rearrangements, and checked the results against IGoR. A later analysis scored TCR-TCR, TCR-HLA and TCR-CMV co-occurrence with hypergeometric tests, applying a repertoire-size bias correction to TCR pairs. In a later analysis, false discovery rates were estimated by permuting HLA or CMV assignments 20 times. In a later analysis, co-occurring TCRs were grouped using DBSCAN, with TCRdist sequence similarity added in when clustering inside HLA-allele-positive subsets. Repertoires with fewer than 30,000 or more than 120,000 public chains were left out of co-occurrence clustering, as were about five repertoires with anomalous nucleotide sharing. Entries here come from immuneACCESS through TCRdb and include only in-frame sequences with V and J called. Some clones fail to appear in such tables; in the studies checked, an unresolved V gene covers under half of the shortfall, and the cause of the remainder is unknown. From that table come the V and J calls and clone size; the DNA was used to work out D and trimming. This sample has around 190,000 clones in its table, and around three quarters of those were observed once. The ten largest clones take up more than 5.5% of the sample.

In total, 630 or so healthy bone marrow donors made up the cohort. At the time of sampling, all cohort members were nominally healthy, though unrecorded immune exposures were likely present. The donor tested CMV seronegative, placing the donor among the 352 seronegative members of the cohort. A peripheral blood sample was provided by each donor, and peripheral blood mononuclear cells were used for TCR beta sequencing. Genomic DNA was extracted from the blood cell samples with the Qiagen DNeasy Blood Extraction Kit. The V and J segments used are TRBV5-4 and TRBJ1-2, with the D gene call left open. The sequenced material came from PBMCs. The receptor was isolated from a man between 35 and 55 years old in good health and CMV-seronegative. The nucleotide sequence reads as follows: TGTGCCAGCAGCTCGGACTGGTTCTCGGGCGGCTACACCTTC. Translated, this gives CASSSDWFSGGYTF.